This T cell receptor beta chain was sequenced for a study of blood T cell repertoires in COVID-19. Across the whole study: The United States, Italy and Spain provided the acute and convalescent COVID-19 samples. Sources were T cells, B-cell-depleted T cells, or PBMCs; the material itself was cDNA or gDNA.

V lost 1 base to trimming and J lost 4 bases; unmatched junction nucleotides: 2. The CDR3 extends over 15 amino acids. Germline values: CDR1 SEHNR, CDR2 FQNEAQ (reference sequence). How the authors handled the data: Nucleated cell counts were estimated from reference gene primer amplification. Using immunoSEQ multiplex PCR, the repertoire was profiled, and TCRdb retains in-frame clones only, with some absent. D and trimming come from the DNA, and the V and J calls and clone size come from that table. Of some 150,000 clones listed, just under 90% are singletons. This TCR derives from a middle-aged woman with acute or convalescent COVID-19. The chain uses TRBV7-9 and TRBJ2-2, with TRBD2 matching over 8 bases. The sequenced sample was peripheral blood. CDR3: CASSLVAGLTGELFF. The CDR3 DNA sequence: TGTGCCAGCAGCTTAGTAGCGGGACTCACCGGGGAGCTGTTTTTT.